This T cell receptor (beta chain) originates from a study of blood T cells in healthy people across ages. This clonotype was observed many times. Germline CDR1 SGHTA, CDR2 FQGNSA. This CDR3 region has 15 residues. V was pared by 1 base and J by 4 bases, with 2 bases of the junction left unmatched. It was with a sample-barcoded 5' primer and a J-beta primer mix that a second PCR of about 6 to 12 cycles was run. TCRdb processed the 5' RACE reads anew with MiXCR; each CDR3 protein has one entry. The sample lists about 1.8 million distinct CDR3 sequences; approximately 50% were seen once. This TCR was recovered from a woman between 40 and 50 years old in good health. J is TRBJ2-7 and V is TRBV7-2; TRBD2 aligns across 12 bases. Sequences were obtained from blood. The CDR3 DNA follows: TGTGCCAGCAGCTTAGGACTAGCGGGGGTATACGAGCAGTACTTC. Amino acid sequence: CASSLGLAGVYEQYF.